The next 8 T cell receptor beta chains were all read from a single sample in a study of blood T cells in healthy people across ages. A second PCR, run for about 6 to 12 cycles, used a sample-barcoded 5' primer plus a J-beta primer mix. TCRdb re-analysed the 5' RACE reads in MiXCR, keeping a single row per CDR3 protein. The table lists over a million distinct CDR3 sequences, less than 45% of them singletons. The sample was blood. These TCRs come from a woman under 30 in good health.

This clonotype was seen only a few times. The CDR3 DNA follows: TGCGCCAGCAGCCAAGGTTTTAGCGGGGGTCAGGCGACCCAGTACTTC. Amino acids: CASSQGFSGGQATQYF. The genes are TRBV4-1 and TRBJ2-5; TRBD2 aligns across 9 bases. Germline CDR1 and CDR2: MGHRA and YSYEKL. Losses at the gene ends were 1 base for V and 7 bases for J; bases not matched to a gene: 10. The CDR3 loop spans 16 amino acids.

This rearrangement joins TRBV5-4 to TRBJ2-1; no clear D. Trimming removed 4 bases at V and 10 bases at J, with 9 bases between. This CDR3 is 11 amino acids long. From germline, CDR1 is SGHNT and CDR2 YYREEE (reference sequence). CDR3 sequence reads: CASSNVVEQFF. CDR3 nucleotides: TGTGCCAGCAGCAACGTAGTCGAGCAGTTCTTC.

In its sample, this clonotype was seen a few times. The DNA for the CDR3 is TGCGCCAGCAGCCAAGATAGTTTAGTCCGTCAGCCCCAGCATTTT. This codes for CASSQDSLVRQPQHF. V gene TRBV4-1 combines with J gene TRBJ1-5; no clear D gene. The CDR3 totals 15 residues. Germline values: CDR1 MGHRA, CDR2 YSYEKL. V shed 0 bases and J shed 6 bases, with 12 bases lying between them.

Worth noting for this clonotype: One end of the junction does not line up with germline, which may come from a read error. V gene TRBV12-3 or TRBV12-4 combines with J gene TRBJ2-2; 9 bases are a match to TRBD2. The CDR3 loop spans 13 amino acids. The DNA for the CDR3 is TGTGCCAGCAGTATAGCGGGAGAAGGGGAGCTGTTTTTT. It specifies CASSIAGEGELFF.

The table lists this clonotype with a few counts. This chain connects TRBV27 to TRBJ1-2, with D tentatively TRBD1 (5 bases). V was pared by 0 bases and J by 6 bases, with 11 bases between. CDR1 is MNHEY, CDR2 SMNVEV, per germline (reference sequence). This CDR3 is 14 amino acids long. The CDR3 region has the DNA TGTGCCAGCAGTTTATCAGGAGGACATAATGGCTACACCTTC. It translates to CASSLSGGHNGYTF.

J is TRBJ2-7 and V is TRBV12-3 or TRBV12-4, with D uncertain. V was trimmed by 5 bases and J by 0 bases, leaving 11 bases between them. The CDR3 has 14 amino acids. The CDR3 bases are TGTGCCAGCAGTCCCGTCGTGACCTCCTACGAGCAGTACTTC. Amino acids: CASSPVVTSYEQYF.

This clonotype was detected many times. One junction end disagrees with the germline gene, perhaps due to a read error. The chain is built from TRBV5-1 and TRBJ2-7, with TRBD1 as a possible D gene (6 bases). This CDR3 has 13 residues. Germline assignment: CDR1 SGHRS and CDR2 YFSETQ. The CDR3 protein is CASSLLQGYEQYF. CDR3 sequence (DNA): TGTGCCAGCAGCCTCTTACAGGGCTACGAGCAGTACTTC.

This clonotype was picked up a small number of times. This rearrangement joins TRBV7-2 to TRBJ2-1; maybe TRBD2 (5 bases). Trimming took 1 base from V and 3 from J, leaving 13 bases between them. CDR1 and CDR2 (germline): SGHTA, FQGNSA. This CDR3 is built from 16 residues. CDR3 protein: CASSLELGLRYNEQFF. The CDR3 region has the DNA TGTGCCAGCAGCTTAGAACTAGGACTCCGCTACAATGAGCAGTTCTTC.